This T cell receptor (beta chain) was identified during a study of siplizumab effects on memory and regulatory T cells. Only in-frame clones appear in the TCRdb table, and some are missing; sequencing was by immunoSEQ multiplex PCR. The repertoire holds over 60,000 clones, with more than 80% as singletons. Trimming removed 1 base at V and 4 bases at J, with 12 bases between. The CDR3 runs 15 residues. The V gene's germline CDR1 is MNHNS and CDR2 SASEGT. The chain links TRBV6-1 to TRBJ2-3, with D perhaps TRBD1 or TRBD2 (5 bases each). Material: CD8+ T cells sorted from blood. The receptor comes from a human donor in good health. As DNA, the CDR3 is TGTGCCAGCAGTGAAGTGGGCAGAGGGGCAGATACGCAGTATTTT. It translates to CASSEVGRGADTQYF.